Following are 25 T cell receptor beta chains from one sample sequenced in a study of blood T cell repertoires in COVID-19. The data were produced by immunoSEQ multiplex PCR, yet TCRdb's version contains in-frame clones alone and is incomplete. Among some 150,000 clones listed, roughly 90% were seen once. Source material: PBMCs or T cells enriched from blood (not recorded which). These receptors originate from a human donor with acute COVID-19. The donor label of this sample is uncertain.

This chain joins TRBV7-3 and TRBJ2-2; perhaps TRBD1 as D (6 bases). Trimming took 0 bases from V and 4 from J, leaving 6 bases between them. Germline V gene data show CDR1 as SGHTA and CDR2 as FQGTGA. The CDR3 is made up of 14 amino acids. The CDR3 nucleotides are TGTGCCAGCAGCTTAACAGGGGGCACCGGGGAGCTGTTTTTT. Translating it yields CASSLTGGTGELFF.

This chain connects TRBV7-9 to TRBJ1-3, with a weak D call TRBD1 (5 bases). Germline assignment: CDR1 SEHNR and CDR2 FQNEAQ (reference sequence). The V end lost 1 base, the J end lost 0 bases, and 13 bases lay between the germline ends. This CDR3 spans 17 amino acids. Written as DNA, the CDR3 is TGTGCCAGCAGCTTAGGTGGGGCCTCCTACTCTGGAAACACCATATATTTT. It yields the protein CASSLGGASYSGNTIYF.

V is TRBV5-6 and J is TRBJ2-2, with TRBD1 matching 9 bases. The junction had 6 bases not matched to a gene; V was cut back by 4 bases and J by 5 bases. The CDR3 extends over 15 amino acids. The germline V gene has CDR1 SGHDT and CDR2 YYEEEE. The CDR3 loop is CASSPRTGETGELFF. CDR3 sequence (DNA): TGTGCCAGCAGCCCCCGGACAGGGGAGACCGGGGAGCTGTTTTTT.

The chain joins TRBV4-1 to TRBJ1-2; D uncertain. The V end lost 0 bases, the J end lost 8 bases, and 25 bases lay between the germline ends. There are 18 residues in the CDR3. Germline V gene sequence: CDR1 MGHRA, CDR2 YSYEKL. As DNA, the CDR3 is TGCGCCAGCAGCCAAGATCTATTCAGAGGCGGTCGAGGTAGGGGCTACACCTTC. Translating gives CASSQDLFRGGRGRGYTF.

In its sample, this clone was seen a few times. The chain is built from TRBV7-8 and TRBJ1-2; 10 nucleotides line up with TRBD1. Looked up from germline, CDR1 is SGHVS and CDR2 is FQNEAQ. The junction had 7 bases not matched to a gene; V was cut back by 5 bases and J by 4 bases. This CDR3 comprises 15 residues. The CDR3 DNA sequence: TGTGCCAGCAGCCCCCGGGACAGGGGCTCCTATGGCTACACCTTC. It is translated as CASSPRDRGSYGYTF.

This clone has more than one count but fewer than ten. The chain combines TRBV2 with TRBJ1-6, with D perhaps matching TRBD1 (5 bases). Trimming left V 7 bases short and J 7 bases short, with 8 bases between. The CDR3 is made up of 12 amino acids. Germline V gene data show CDR1 as SNHLY and CDR2 as FYNNEI. The CDR3 DNA is TGTGCCAGCAAGACAGCGAATTCACCCCTCCACTTT. As protein: CASKTANSPLHF.

This clone was seen only a few times. J is TRBJ2-5 and V is TRBV6-6; weak D call: TRBD1 (7 bases). This CDR3 contains 15 residues. The germline V and J ends were trimmed by 2 bases and 1 base, with 11 bases remaining between them. Germline V gene data show CDR1 as MNHNY and CDR2 as SVGAGI (reference sequence). The CDR3 DNA sequence: TGTGCCAGCAGTTACGGGCAGGGGGGCCAAGAGACCCAGTACTTC. This translates into CASSYGQGGQETQYF.

V gene TRBV2 combines with J gene TRBJ2-2; 8 bases map to TRBD1. Unmatched junction bases numbered 6, after V lost 7 bases and J lost 2 bases. The CDR3 extends over 15 amino acids. Germline CDR1 reads SNHLY; CDR2 reads FYNNEI. The CDR3 DNA is TGTGCCAGCAACAGGGACAGGCGCAACACCGGGGAGCTGTTTTTT. Translated: CASNRDRRNTGELFF.

The V gene is TRBV10-3, the J gene TRBJ1-2, with D perhaps matching TRBD1 (5 bases). The CDR3 has 14 residues. Trimming shortened V by 7 bases and J by 1 base, and 13 bases separated the two germline ends. Germline V gene data show CDR1 as ENHRY and CDR2 as SYGVKD. CDR3 bases: TGTGCCATCATGCCCGGGACTCTTAACTATGGCTACACCTTC. Amino acids: CAIMPGTLNYGYTF.

The chain is built from TRBV10-3 and TRBJ2-5, with D hard to call. Germline V gene lookup returns CDR1 ENHRY and CDR2 SYGVKD. V was pared by 6 bases and J by 5 bases, with 10 bases between. CDR3 size: 12 residues. CDR3: CAISDPEETQYF. The CDR3 bases are TGTGCCATCAGCGACCCGGAGGAGACCCAGTACTTC.

The chain employs TRBV5-6 and TRBJ2-5; perhaps TRBD2 as D (6 bases). The CDR3 covers 14 residues. Deletions cut 4 bases from V and 7 bases from J, with 17 bases between. From germline, CDR1 is SGHDT and CDR2 YYEEEE. The CDR3 loop reads CASSRGTPGGTQYF. CDR3 DNA: TGTGCCAGCAGCAGAGGGACTCCTGGGGGGACCCAGTACTTC.

The gene calls are TRBV18 and TRBJ2-5, with 7 bases lining up with TRBD1. The CDR3 extends over 13 amino acids. CDR1 KGHSH and CDR2 LQKENI come from the germline V gene. V shed 5 bases and J 5 bases; nucleotides not matched to a gene: 5. The CDR3 coding sequence is TGTGCCAGCTCAGAAGGGGGACAGGAGACCCAGTACTTC. The encoded protein is CASSEGGQETQYF. Complete variable domain (other parts from reference TRBV18 and TRBJ2-5): NAGVMQNPRHLVRRRGQEARLRCSPMKGHSHVYWYRQLPEEGLKFMVYLQKENIIDESGMPKERFSAEFPKEGPSILRIQQVVRGDSAAYFCASSEGGQETQYFGPGTRLLVL.

This clone showed up just once. The chain employs TRBV15 and TRBJ1-2; TRBD1 might be the D (6 bases). Germline V gives CDR1 LNHNV, CDR2 YYDKDF (reference sequence). This CDR3 contains 12 residues. V lost 5 bases and J lost 5, with 9 bases in between. Here the CDR3 reads CATSSDRYGYTF. The CDR3 DNA is TGTGCCACCAGCTCAGACAGGTATGGCTACACCTTC.

This chain connects TRBV6-5 to TRBJ1-4, with D uncertain. The V end lost 8 bases, the J end lost 2 bases, and 9 bases lay between the germline ends. Germline values: CDR1 MNHEY, CDR2 SVGAGI. This CDR3 region has 13 residues. The CDR3 here is CASCRGTNEKLFF. The CDR3 nucleotides are TGTGCCAGCTGCCGCGGCACTAATGAAAAACTGTTTTTT.

J is TRBJ1-6 and V is TRBV27; possibly TRBD1 for D (5 bases). There are 18 residues in the CDR3. V was clipped by 0 bases and J by 7 bases, with 19 bases between them. The V gene's germline CDR1 is MNHEY and CDR2 SMNVEV (reference sequence). This chain's CDR3 is CASSLSILRGWNNSPLHF. The DNA for the CDR3 is TGTGCCAGCAGTTTATCCATCCTCCGGGGGTGGAACAATTCACCCCTCCACTTT.

Only one count was recorded for this clone. The gene calls are TRBV2 and TRBJ1-1, with D maybe TRBD1 (5 bases). This CDR3 is 13 amino acids long. Looked up from germline, CDR1 is SNHLY and CDR2 is FYNNEI. Trimming took off 3 bases at V and 1 base at J, with 6 bases between the two ends. This CDR3 is CASSDDRNTEAFF. CDR3 in DNA: TGTGCCAGCAGTGACGACAGGAACACTGAAGCTTTCTTT.

The chain carries TRBV7-2 and TRBJ1-2; 8 positions match TRBD1. There are 14 residues in the CDR3. J lost 2 bases, V lost 6 bases, and 5 bases had no gene match. The germline V gene encodes CDR1 SGHTA and CDR2 FQGNSA. CDR3 bases: TGTGCCAGCAGTGACGCAGGGGGCAACTATGGCTACACCTTC. Translation gives CASSDAGGNYGYTF. The entire variable domain, with the rest obtained from reference TRBV7-2 and TRBJ1-2, is as follows: GAGVSQSPSNKVTEKGKDVELRCDPISGHTALYWYRQSLGQGLEFLIYFQGNSAPDKSGLPSDRFSAERTGGSVSTLTIQRTQQEDSAVYLCASSDAGGNYGYTFGSGTRLTVV.

This clone occurred once. The chain carries TRBV5-4 and TRBJ2-3; TRBD1 matches at 8 bases. After removal of 4 bases from V and 2 bases from J, the junction contained 6 bases not matched to a gene. The CDR3 is 15 residues long. The V gene's germline CDR1 is SGHNT and CDR2 YYREEE (reference sequence). The CDR3 region is CASSRGQGPTDTQYF. The CDR3 DNA follows: TGTGCCAGCAGCCGAGGACAGGGCCCCACAGATACGCAGTATTTT.

In its sample, this clone was seen once. This chain uses TRBV19 with TRBJ2-2; the match to TRBD1 covers 8 bases. CDR3 length: 15 amino acids. Unmatched junction bases numbered 5, after V lost 7 bases and J lost 1 base. CDR1 is LNHDA and CDR2 is SQIVND in the germline V gene (reference sequence). Here the CDR3 reads CASIRTGLNTGELFF. The DNA of the CDR3 is TGTGCCAGTATCCGGACAGGGCTGAACACCGGGGAGCTGTTTTTT.

The chain recombines TRBV2 with TRBJ1-2, with TRBD1 as a possible D gene (6 bases). The CDR3 has 13 residues. V lost 5 bases, J lost 4 bases, and 11 bases lay in between. CDR1 and CDR2 (germline): SNHLY, FYNNEI. This CDR3 reads CASSLQGGYGYTF. Written as DNA, the CDR3 is TGTGCCAGCAGTTTACAGGGTGGCTATGGCTACACCTTC.

The chain carries TRBV11-2 and TRBJ2-2; D perhaps matches TRBD2 (5 bases). V shed 2 bases and J shed 1 base, with 11 bases lying between them. From germline, CDR1 is SGHAT and CDR2 FQNNGV. This CDR3 has 16 amino acids. The CDR3 is CASSLLRGRNTGELFF. CDR3 DNA sequence: TGTGCCAGCAGCTTACTTCGGGGTCGGAACACCGGGGAGCTGTTTTTT.

V is TRBV7-8 and J is TRBJ2-7; TRBD2 aligns across 13 bases. CDR3 size: 15 residues. Per the germline V gene, CDR1 is SGHVS and CDR2 is FQNEAQ. V dropped 3 bases and J dropped 4; count of bases not matched to a gene: 3. The CDR3 loop is CASSFRTSGGYEQYF. The CDR3 DNA follows: TGTGCCAGCAGCTTTCGGACTAGCGGGGGTTACGAGCAGTACTTC.

The sample holds one count of this clone. The chain uses TRBV5-3 and TRBJ2-7, with D possibly being TRBD1 (6 bases). TRBV5-3 is identified as an open reading frame with a role that is uncertain. CDR3 length: 15 amino acids. V was pared by 0 bases and J by 9 bases, with 19 bases between. The CDR3 region has the DNA TGTGCCAGAAGCTTGGCCGAGGACAGAGCTCTAATGCAGTACTTC. It translates to CARSLAEDRALMQYF.

This clone has a handful of counts. The chain joins TRBV7-9 to TRBJ1-5; D remains ambiguous. Germline loops: CDR1 SEHNR, CDR2 FQNEAQ (reference sequence). The CDR3 length is 15 residues. The germline V and J ends were trimmed by 3 bases and 7 bases, with 16 bases remaining between them. CDR3 sequence: CASSFGSPFGQPQHF. CDR3 sequence (DNA): TGTGCCAGCAGCTTTGGCAGCCCCTTCGGGCAGCCCCAGCATTTT.

The chain employs TRBV3-1 (or the pseudogene TRBV3-2) and TRBJ2-5; TRBD2 matches at 10 bases. Trimming removed 0 bases from V and 7 bases from J; junction bases left unmatched: 5. Germline CDR1 LGHDT, CDR2 YNNKEL (reference sequence). There are 15 residues in the CDR3. The CDR3 spells CASSQELAGSGTQYF. CDR3 coding DNA: TGTGCCAGCAGCCAAGAACTAGCGGGGTCCGGGACCCAGTACTTC.